The T cell receptor beta chain under discussion was sequenced for a study of OX40 agonist ivuxolimab in advanced cancers. The wider study: Participants averaged approximately 61 years of age (range about 23 to 80) and were less than 85% male.

V shed 3 bases, J shed 2 bases, and the junction held 4 bases outside the gene matches. CDR1 KGHSH and CDR2 LQKENI come from the germline V gene. The CDR3 is made up of 14 amino acids. Measured with immunoSEQ multiplex PCR; TCRdb has only the in-frame clones, and not every one. The table includes tens of thousands of clones, about four fifths detected once. Material: CD4+ or CD8+ T cells sorted from blood, obtained in a trial of the OX40 agonist ivuxolimab. This TCR derives from an adult with an advanced solid tumor such as melanoma, head and neck, liver or kidney cancer. V gene TRBV18 combines with J gene TRBJ2-7; TRBD1 matches at 7 bases. The CDR3 reads CASSPYGTAYEQYF. The DNA of the CDR3 is TGTGCCAGCTCACCCTATGGGACAGCCTACGAGCAGTACTTC.